This T cell receptor (beta chain) was profiled in a study of T cell clusters in autoimmune cytopenias. Findings and limits, study-wide: A dominant lymphoma-associated repertoire apparently masked the cluster-lack signature in secondary cytopenia versus chronic lymphocytic leukemia.

TRB rearrangements were amplified by touch-down multiplex PCR with mixed TRB-A/B primers. TCRdb reanalyzed the multiplex PCR reads and collapses them to one entry per CDR3 protein, without DNA. The table counts around 4,200 distinct CDR3 sequences; around 15% lies in the top ten. TRB was amplified from roughly 0.25 ug of peripheral blood genomic DNA per sample. In regard to this clonotype: Antigen specificity is unknown.

The sequenced material came from peripheral blood. This clonotype was sampled from a human donor with an autoimmune cytopenia or autoimmune hepatitis (not recorded which).

CDR3 in amino acids: CASSRGDQSTDTQYF. This sequence joins TRBV12-3 or TRBV12-4 and TRBJ2-3; as DNA is missing, the TRBD2 call by TCRdb cannot be tested. This CDR3 comprises 15 residues.